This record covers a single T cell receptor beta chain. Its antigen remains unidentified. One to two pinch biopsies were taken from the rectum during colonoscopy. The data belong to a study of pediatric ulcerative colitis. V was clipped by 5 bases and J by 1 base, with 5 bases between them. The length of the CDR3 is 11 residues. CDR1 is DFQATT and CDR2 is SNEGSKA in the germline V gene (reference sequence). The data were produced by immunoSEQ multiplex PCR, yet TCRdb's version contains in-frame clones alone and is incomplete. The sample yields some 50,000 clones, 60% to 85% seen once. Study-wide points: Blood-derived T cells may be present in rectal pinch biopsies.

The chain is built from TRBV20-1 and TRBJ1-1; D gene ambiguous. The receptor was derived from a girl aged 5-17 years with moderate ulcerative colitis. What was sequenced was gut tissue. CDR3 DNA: TGCAGTGCTGGTACGAACACTGAAGCTTTCTTT. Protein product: CSAGTNTEAFF.